A selection of T cell receptor beta chains follows, all from one sample in a study of identical twins. TCRdb used MiXCR to reprocess the 5' RACE reads, holding one entry per CDR3 protein. The sample includes 400,000 to 550,000 distinct CDR3 sequences, approximately 25% of them seen just once. These data are also associated with another study on T cells expressing NK-cell markers.

Material: CD4+ T cells sorted from blood. Every receptor here comes from a woman between 18 and 29 years old in good health. Both conserved end residues are part of each CDR3. The order of the fields is clone size, D gene, J gene, V gene, CDR3 DNA, CDR3 protein. D genes are given only for firm matches. A clone size is listed for some rows: how often the clone was seen (once, few, many), or a class if it is expanded.

- | - | TRBJ2-3 | TRBV5-1 | TGCGCCAGCAGCTTGGAAAGTATAGGCACAGATACGCAGTATTTT | CASSLESIGTDTQYF
- | - | TRBJ1-1 | TRBV20-1 | TGCAGTGCTAGAGGACATCTAACAGGGAACACTGAAGCTTTCTTT | CSARGHLTGNTEAFF
few | - | TRBJ2-2 | TRBV5-6 | TGTGCCAGCAGCTTCGTCAGGGCCCTGTCCGGGGAGCTGTTTTTT | CASSFVRALSGELFF
- | TRBD1 | TRBJ2-3 | TRBV12-3/TRBV12-4 | TGTGCCAGCGTACGGGACAGGGCCTCGACAGATACGCAGTATTTT | CASVRDRASTDTQYF
- | - | TRBJ2-7 | TRBV2 | TGTGCCAGTGACAGGTCGGATCACTACGAGCAGTACTTC | CASDRSDHYEQYF
few | TRBD1 | TRBJ2-7 | TRBV5-1 | TGCGCCAGCAGCTGGGGACAGGGCACCTACGAGCAGTACTTC | CASSWGQGTYEQYF
few | - | TRBJ2-1 | TRBV3-1 | TGTGCCAGCAGCCAAGTATCCCAATACAATGAGCAGTTCTTC | CASSQVSQYNEQFF
- | - | TRBJ1-2 | TRBV5-1 | TGCGCCAGCAGGACGGAGGGGCGAGGCTACACCTTC | CASRTEGRGYTF
- | - | TRBJ2-5 | TRBV7-2 | TGTGCCAGCAGCTTATGGCCAGGGAGAGAGACCCAGTACTTC | CASSLWPGRETQYF
- | - | TRBJ2-1 | TRBV12-3/TRBV12-4 | TGTGCCAGCAGTCCCCGGGCGGGAACTTTCGGGGAGCAGTTCTTC | CASSPRAGTFGEQFF
- | - | TRBJ2-7 | TRBV3-1 | TGTGCCAGCAGCCAAGTATCTACAGGGTGGTACTTC | CASSQVSTGWYF
- | - | TRBJ2-5 | TRBV12-3/TRBV12-4 | TGTGCCAGCAGAGACTCCCGGGGGAAAGAGACCCAGTACTTC | CASRDSRGKETQYF
- | TRBD2 | TRBJ2-7 | TRBV4-1 | TGTGCCAGCAGCCCAATAGCGGGTTCCTACGAGCAGTACTTC | CASSPIAGSYEQYF
few | TRBD2 | TRBJ2-7 | TRBV20-1 | TGCAGTGCCCTACGTCGGGGTAGCGGGCGTTACGAGCAGTACTTC | CSALRRGSGRYEQYF
- | - | TRBJ2-6 | TRBV10-3 | TGTGCCATCAGTAATGACAGAACTGGGGCCAACGTCCTGACTTTC | CAISNDRTGANVLTF
- | - | TRBJ2-1 | TRBV4-2 | TGTGCCAGCAGCCAAGATCCCATAGAAACTGAGCAGTTCTTC | CASSQDPIETEQFF
- | TRBD1 | TRBJ1-4 | TRBV25-1 | TGTGCCAGCAGGACAGGGCGTGAAAAACTGTTTTTT | CASRTGREKLFF
- | TRBD2 | TRBJ2-2 | TRBV6-2/TRBV6-3 | TGTGCCAGCAGTTTTTCTCCAGGACTAGCGGCAATCACCGGGGAGCTGTTTTTT | CASSFSPGLAAITGELFF
few | - | TRBJ2-5 | TRBV6-5 | TGTGCCAGCAGTTATATGGGGACCCAGTACTTC | CASSYMGTQYF
- | - | TRBJ2-7 | TRBV11-1 | TGTGCCAGCAGCTTAAACCCCTACCCAAGGCACGAGCAGTACTTC | CASSLNPYPRHEQYF
- | - | TRBJ2-1 | TRBV4-3 | TGCGCCAGCAGCCAAGATCTCGATTACTTCAATGAGCAGTTCTTC | CASSQDLDYFNEQFF
few | TRBD2 | TRBJ2-7 | TRBV20-1 | TGCAGTGCTAGAGAATCGGGGGGGACTAGAGGGCCCTACGAGCAGTACTTC | CSARESGGTRGPYEQYF
few | TRBD1 | TRBJ1-2 | TRBV7-2 | TGTGCCAGCAGCTCCTACGGACAGGCCTATGGCTACACCTTC | CASSSYGQAYGYTF
many | TRBD1 | TRBJ1-1 | TRBV5-1 | TGTGCCAGCAGTCTACAGGGGGCGAGAACTGAAGCTTTCTTT | CASSLQGARTEAFF
few | TRBD1 | TRBJ2-7 | TRBV20-1 | TGCAGTGTGGGGGGACAGGGGGCTCACGAGCAGTACTTC | CSVGGQGAHEQYF
- | - | TRBJ2-7 | TRBV7-2 | TGTGCCAGCAGCTCCACGAGGCGCGAGCAGTACTTC | CASSSTRREQYF
- | TRBD1 | TRBJ2-6 | TRBV5-5 | TGTGCCAGCAGCACGAGGACAGGGGGCGTCTCTGGGGCCAACGTCCTGACTTTC | CASSTRTGGVSGANVLTF
- | - | TRBJ2-1 | TRBV20-1 | TGCAGTGCTAGACCCCTAGCGGAGCAGTTCTTC | CSARPLAEQFF
- | - | TRBJ2-7 | TRBV21-1 | TGTGCCAGCAGCAAAGAGGCACAGGGAGGAGCCGAGCAGTACTTC | CASSKEAQGGAEQYF
many | - | TRBJ1-4 | TRBV12-3/TRBV12-4 | TGTGCCAGCACTTTGCGGGGGGCCTCAGAAAAACTGTTTTTT | CASTLRGASEKLFF
- | TRBD1 | TRBJ2-3 | TRBV29-1 | TGCAGTATACACAGGGGATCCCCAGATACGCAGTATTTT | CSIHRGSPDTQYF
few | - | TRBJ2-3 | TRBV12-3/TRBV12-4 | TGTGCCAGCAGTGGACAGGAGGGCTCAGATACGCAGTATTTT | CASSGQEGSDTQYF
- | - | TRBJ2-3 | TRBV3-1 | TGTGCCAGCAGCCAGTTCGGACTACTACGCACAGATACGCAGTATTTT | CASSQFGLLRTDTQYF
many | - | TRBJ2-1 | TRBV3-1 | TGTGCCAGCAGCGCACCGGGACTCGGGTTGGGGGAGCAGTTCTTC | CASSAPGLGLGEQFF
- | TRBD1 | TRBJ1-1 | TRBV13 | TGTGCCAGCAGCTATGGACAGGGGGCCTGGACTGAAGCTTTCTTT | CASSYGQGAWTEAFF
few | - | TRBJ1-5 | TRBV6-6 | TGTGCCTCGAGGGGGTGGGATCAGCCCCAGCATTTT | CASRGWDQPQHF
- | - | TRBJ2-7 | TRBV27 | TGTGCCAGCAGTTTAGAGTACACTAGTCAGGGCGAGCAGTACTTC | CASSLEYTSQGEQYF
few | - | TRBJ2-2 | TRBV7-3 | TGTGCCAGTCTCACGGGGGGCCAGAGAACCGGGGAGCTGTTTTTT | CASLTGGQRTGELFF
few | - | TRBJ1-4 | TRBV25-1 | TGTGCCTCAGGGACAACTAATGAAAAACTGTTTTTT | CASGTTNEKLFF
- | - | TRBJ2-7 | TRBV6-1 | TGTGCCAGCACGGTTAGACCCACCTACGAGCAGTACTTC | CASTVRPTYEQYF
- | - | TRBJ2-7 | TRBV5-4 | TGTGCCAGCAGCCCTACCGCTGATTCAGGGCCCTACGAGCAGTACTTC | CASSPTADSGPYEQYF
few | - | TRBJ2-5 | TRBV5-1 | TGCGCCAGCAGCCGTAGTACCCGGCGGGAGACCCAGTACTTC | CASSRSTRRETQYF
many | - | TRBJ2-2 | TRBV6-4 | TGTGCCAGCAGTGAGCGGGACACCGGGGAGCTGTTTTTT | CASSERDTGELFF
few | TRBD2 | TRBJ2-5 | TRBV7-2 | TGTGCCAGCAGCCCTAGCGGAGTGGTGACCCAGTACTTC | CASSPSGVVTQYF
few | - | TRBJ1-2 | TRBV6-1 | TGTGCCAGCAGTCCAAAGAGGTCCATAGTGTATGGCTACACCTTC | CASSPKRSIVYGYTF